These 21 T cell receptor beta chains were sequenced from one sample in a study of shared clonotypes between healthy human individuals. The protocol was immunoSEQ multiplex PCR, while the TCRdb copy is restricted to in-frame clones and leaves out a portion. The sample includes a few million clones, 85% to 95% of them seen just once. Sequencing was carried out using naive CD4+ T cells from PBMCs. Described subset: CD45RA+ positively selected. All receptors derive from a young man in good health. Some clones in this sample may be carry-over from other donors' samples.

CDR3 protein: CASSEGRGRSEQYF. Written as DNA, the CDR3 is TGTGCCAGCAGTGAGGGCAGGGGGCGAAGTGAGCAGTACTTC. This sequence joins TRBV6-1 and TRBJ2-7; TRBD1 matches 8 bases. V gave up 3 bases and J gave up 7 bases; unmatched junction bases: 8. CDR3 length: 14 residues. The V gene's germline CDR1 is MNHNS and CDR2 SASEGT.

The chain carries TRBV7-2 and TRBJ2-7; 9 bases align to TRBD1. The CDR3 is 16 amino acids. Germline lookup yields CDR1 SGHTA and CDR2 FQGNSA. With V trimmed by 1 base and J by 3 bases, 7 bases remained unmatched. CDR3 sequence (DNA): TGTGCCAGCAGCTTAGGGAGGGGGGACAGGGTCTACGAGCAGTACTTC. Translating gives CASSLGRGDRVYEQYF.

The chain has TRBV7-9 and TRBJ2-1, with 8 bases matching TRBD1. Germline-derived CDR1 and CDR2 are SEHNR and FQNEAQ (reference sequence). Trimming cost V 2 bases and J 7 bases; bases outside gene matches: 7. This CDR3 is 15 amino acids long. CDR3 DNA sequence: TGTGCCAGCAGCTTAAGACAGGGGCCGGAAAATGAGCAGTTCTTC. Residues: CASSLRQGPENEQFF.

This clone was seen a few times. The identical CDR3 is also encoded by other nucleotide sequences in the sample. The rearrangement uses TRBV28 and TRBJ1-5; D possibly corresponds to TRBD1 (5 bases). V gave up 2 bases and J gave up 4 bases, with 6 bases separating them. There are 13 residues in the CDR3. From germline, CDR1 is MDHEN and CDR2 SYDVKM. CDR3: CASSLDSNQPQHF. CDR3 DNA: TGTGCCAGCAGTTTAGACAGTAATCAGCCCCAGCATTTT.

The V and J genes are TRBV5-1 and TRBJ1-1, with D hard to call. With 1 base removed from V and 11 bases from J, the gap between germline ends came to 18 bases. Germline V gene sequence: CDR1 SGHRS, CDR2 YFSETQ. The CDR3 length is 14 residues. The CDR3 region is CASSLPAAGIGAFF. DNA for the CDR3: TGCGCCAGCAGCTTGCCGGCGGCTGGAATAGGTGCTTTCTTT.

CDR3 nucleotide sequence: TGCGCCAGCAGATACCGGACAGGGGATGGCTACACCTTC. It yields the protein CASRYRTGDGYTF. This chain joins TRBV5-1 and TRBJ1-2; 9 nucleotides agree with TRBD1. Trimming took 5 bases from V and 6 from J; bases not matched to a gene: 5. The germline V gene has CDR1 SGHRS and CDR2 YFSETQ. The CDR3 totals 13 residues.

This rearrangement joins TRBV4-3 to TRBJ1-1, with D maybe TRBD1 (6 bases). Germline CDR1 is LGHNA and CDR2 is YSLEER. The V end was cut by 4 bases, the J end by 3 bases, with 18 bases between. The CDR3 covers 16 residues. Written as DNA, the CDR3 is TGCGCCAGCAGCCTACAGGGAAGGATGGATGACACTGAAGCTTTCTTT. Residues: CASSLQGRMDDTEAFF.

The chain has TRBV6-1 and TRBJ2-7; 9 bases are shared with TRBD2. The CDR3 consists of 15 residues. Per germline, CDR1 MNHNS and CDR2 SASEGT. Trimming took 6 bases from V and 5 from J; bases not matched to a gene: 11. CDR3 in amino acids: CASRPPGLALHEQYF. The CDR3 nucleotides read TGTGCCAGCAGACCCCCGGGACTAGCTTTGCACGAGCAGTACTTC.

The chain is built from TRBV30 and TRBJ1-4; tentative D call: TRBD1 (5 bases). The germline V gene has CDR1 GTSNPN and CDR2 SVGIG (reference sequence). The CDR3 has 14 residues. The V end lost 1 base, the J end lost 7 bases, and 13 bases lay between the germline ends. Here the CDR3 DNA reads TGTGCCTGGAGTGGTGGGGGAGGGTCTGAAAAACTGTTTTTT. Translated, it gives CAWSGGGGSEKLFF.

The rearrangement links TRBV25-1 to TRBJ2-7; D gene uncertain. This CDR3 is 15 amino acids long. Germline values: CDR1 MGHDK, CDR2 SYGVNS. The germline V and J ends were trimmed by 3 bases and 3 bases, with 15 bases remaining between them. The CDR3 is CASSDWASPGYEQYF. The CDR3 DNA follows: TGTGCCAGCAGTGATTGGGCCTCCCCGGGCTACGAGCAGTACTTC.

The V gene is TRBV5-1, the J gene TRBJ2-5, with D tentatively TRBD2 (5 bases). Trimming took 4 bases from V and 1 from J, leaving 17 bases between them. Germline loops: CDR1 SGHRS, CDR2 YFSETQ. This CDR3 comprises 16 residues. CDR3 protein: CASSTTRAGSQETQYF. DNA for the CDR3: TGCGCCAGCAGCACCACACGGGCGGGCAGCCAAGAGACCCAGTACTTC.

The V call is TRBV28, the J call TRBJ2-7; 7 nucleotides agree with TRBD1. The trim removed 5 bases at V and 2 bases at J, leaving 9 bases unmatched. CDR3 size: 15 residues. Germline V gives CDR1 MDHEN, CDR2 SYDVKM. CDR3: CASSPTTGYTYEQYF. The CDR3 DNA sequence: TGTGCCAGCAGTCCCACGACAGGGTATACCTACGAGCAGTACTTC.

The V and J genes are TRBV6-1 and TRBJ1-5, with D uncertain. V was clipped by 3 bases and J by 6 bases, with 12 bases between them. Germline assignment: CDR1 MNHNS and CDR2 SASEGT. This CDR3 region has 14 residues. CDR3 in amino acids: CASSDLRNSQPQHF. The CDR3 nucleotides are TGTGCCAGCAGTGACCTTCGGAACAGTCAGCCCCAGCATTTT.

The genes are TRBV19 and TRBJ1-5; weak D call: TRBD1 (5 bases). The CDR3 has 14 amino acids. Trimming left V 9 bases short and J 1 base short, with 13 bases between. In germline, CDR1 is LNHDA, CDR2 SQIVND (reference sequence). The DNA of the CDR3 is TGTGCCAGCGACAGTGTCCCAAGCAATCAGCCCCAGCATTTT. Translated, it gives CASDSVPSNQPQHF.

The genes are TRBV6-5 and TRBJ2-3; 14 bases align to TRBD2. The CDR3 has 15 residues. Germline V gene sequence: CDR1 MNHEY, CDR2 SVGAGI. The trim removed 5 bases at V and 6 bases at J, leaving 4 bases unmatched. The CDR3 spells CASSQGLAGVDTQYF. The CDR3 nucleotides are TGTGCCAGCAGTCAGGGACTAGCGGGAGTCGATACGCAGTATTTT.

As for this clone: This sample includes further DNA sequences coding for the same CDR3. The chain is built from TRBV9 and TRBJ2-1, with 12 bases lining up with TRBD2. The CDR3 runs to 14 residues. The junction had 0 bases not matched to a gene; V was cut back by 1 base and J by 7 bases. CDR1 SGDLS and CDR2 YYNGEE come from the germline V gene. The CDR3 protein is CASSVLAGGNEQFF. The CDR3 DNA sequence: TGTGCCAGCAGCGTACTAGCGGGAGGGAATGAGCAGTTCTTC.

V usage is TRBV27 and J usage is TRBJ2-1; 8 bases are shared with TRBD1. The CDR3 extends over 16 amino acids. In germline, CDR1 is MNHEY, CDR2 SMNVEV (reference sequence). V was clipped by 5 bases and J by 6 bases; unmatched bases: 12. This CDR3 reads CASSQGAEPYPNEQFF. In nucleotides, the CDR3 is TGTGCCAGCAGTCAGGGGGCCGAACCGTATCCCAATGAGCAGTTCTTC.

This rearrangement joins TRBV14 to TRBJ2-7; D is ambiguous. The CDR3 is made up of 14 amino acids. Germline V gives CDR1 SGHDN, CDR2 FVKESK. Trimming cost V 6 bases and J 2 bases, with 14 bases left between them. The CDR3 loop is CASSHRWLTYEQYF. The DNA for the CDR3 is TGTGCCAGCAGTCACCGTTGGCTGACCTACGAGCAGTACTTC. The complete variable domain, with remaining parts taken from reference TRBV14 and TRBJ2-7, reads EAGVTQFPSHSVIEKGQTVTLRCDPISGHDNLYWYRRVMGKEIKFLLHFVKESKQDESGMPNNRFLAERTGGTYSTLKVQPAELEDSGVYFCASSHRWLTYEQYFGPGTRLTVT.

The chain links TRBV7-3 to TRBJ1-3; unclear D gene. The CDR3 has 13 residues. The ends were cut back, 4 bases at V and 4 bases at J, with 8 bases in the middle. Germline assignment: CDR1 SGHTA and CDR2 FQGTGA. Written as DNA, the CDR3 is TGTGCCAGCAGCTCCGCATCCGGAAACACCATATATTTT. It codes for CASSSASGNTIYF.

This clone was counted a few times. The genes are TRBV2 and TRBJ1-2; 9 nucleotides match TRBD1. The CDR3 length is 13 residues. Trimming removed 6 bases from V and 7 bases from J; junction bases left unmatched: 6. Germline lookup yields CDR1 SNHLY and CDR2 FYNNEI. This CDR3 reads CASRRDREGGYTF. The CDR3 DNA reads TGTGCCAGCAGGAGGGACAGGGAAGGTGGCTACACCTTC.

To note about this clone: The sample has other DNA sequences that encode this CDR3 too. The chain has TRBV7-9 and TRBJ1-1, with unresolved D. Per germline, CDR1 SEHNR and CDR2 FQNEAQ (reference sequence). The V end lost 2 bases, the J end lost 3 bases, and 1 base lay between the germline ends. The CDR3 is 11 residues long. The CDR3 is CASSLYTEAFF. The CDR3 DNA is TGTGCCAGCAGCTTATACACTGAAGCTTTCTTT.